This entry lists 9 T cell receptor beta chains sequenced from one sample in a study of blood T cell repertoires in COVID-19. Assay used: immunoSEQ multiplex PCR; TCRdb lists only in-frame clones, some missing. The table includes about 220,000 clones, around 84% detected once. The sequenced sample was peripheral blood. The origin of the receptors is a woman aged 55-69 years who had recovered from COVID-19.

The V gene is TRBV18, the J gene TRBJ1-4; TRBD1 agrees at 10 bases. Losses at the gene ends were 5 bases for V and 8 bases for J; bases not matched to a gene: 14. Germline CDR1 is KGHSH and CDR2 is LQKENI. This CDR3 region has 17 residues. CDR3 coding DNA: TGTGCCAGCTCAACGGTATTCACCGGGACAGGGGTGGAAAAACTGTTTTTT. Encoded protein: CASSTVFTGTGVEKLFF.

The genes are TRBV2 and TRBJ1-1, with 8 bases that match TRBD1. The CDR3 consists of 13 residues. With V trimmed by 6 bases and J by 8 bases, 8 bases remained unmatched. The germline V gene has CDR1 SNHLY and CDR2 FYNNEI. CDR3 coding DNA: TGTGCCAGCAGGAGTTACAGGGGGACGGAAGCTTTCTTT. It specifies CASRSYRGTEAFF.

This clone was seen a handful of times. The chain joins TRBV6-2 or TRBV6-3 to TRBJ1-1; D is uncertain. V was shortened by 3 bases and J by 6 bases, with 8 bases between the two germline ends. Germline V lookup: CDR1 MNHEY, CDR2 SVGEGT. The length of the CDR3 is 12 residues. Here the CDR3 DNA reads TGTGCCAGCAGTTATAGCGGGTCTGAAGCTTTCTTT. Translation gives CASSYSGSEAFF.

The chain couples TRBV7-8 to TRBJ1-5; TRBD1 is a possible D gene (6 bases). This CDR3 is 15 amino acids long. From germline, CDR1 is SGHVS and CDR2 FQNEAQ. Trimming removed 5 bases from V and 1 base from J, with 12 bases in between. The CDR3 nucleotides read TGTGCCAGCAGCCCCCTTAGGGGGAGCAATCAGCCCCAGCATTTT. Its translation is CASSPLRGSNQPQHF.

The chain employs TRBV30 and TRBJ2-3, with 7 bases fitting TRBD2. The germline gives CDR1 GTSNPN, CDR2 SVGIG (reference sequence). The CDR3 length is 14 residues. Trimming took 7 bases from V and 9 from J; bases not matched to a gene: 16. Here the CDR3 DNA reads TGTGCCTTCTCCCCAGCGGGGCTTCAGGTGACGCAGTATTTT. Translation: CAFSPAGLQVTQYF.

This chain links TRBV2 with TRBJ2-3; 9 positions match TRBD2. The CDR3 runs 18 residues. J lost 3 bases, V lost 4 bases, and 14 bases had no gene match. Per the germline V gene, CDR1 is SNHLY and CDR2 is FYNNEI. This CDR3 is CASSGLAESLAWTDTQYF. The CDR3 region has the DNA TGTGCCAGCAGTGGACTAGCGGAATCCCTAGCCTGGACAGATACGCAGTATTTT.

V and J are TRBV27 and TRBJ2-2, with 7 positions matching TRBD1. Germline CDR1 is MNHEY and CDR2 is SMNVEV (reference sequence). J was trimmed by 6 bases and V by 5 bases; bases with no gene match: 9. This CDR3 comprises 15 residues. The CDR3 region has the DNA TGTGCCAGCAGTCCCAGACAGGGTTTTGCCGGGGAGCTGTTTTTT. Its protein is CASSPRQGFAGELFF.

This rearrangement joins TRBV5-1 to TRBJ2-7; possible D gene TRBD1, 5 bases. The CDR3 length is 16 residues. Germline V lookup: CDR1 SGHRS, CDR2 YFSETQ. Trimming removed 4 bases at V and 0 bases at J, with 17 bases between. The CDR3, as DNA: TGCGCCAGCAGCCACTCTCCAGGCGACAGCTCCTACGAGCAGTACTTC. Its protein product is CASSHSPGDSSYEQYF.

The chain joins TRBV2 to TRBJ1-2; no clear D gene. The CDR3 covers 13 residues. V lost 5 bases and J 1 base, leaving 8 bases between the germline ends. Germline V gene sequence: CDR1 SNHLY, CDR2 FYNNEI. CDR3 bases: TGTGCCAGCAGTCCCGGGAATAACTATGGCTACACCTTC. Its translation is CASSPGNNYGYTF. Full variable domain (outside the CDR3, taken from reference TRBV2 and TRBJ1-2): EPEVTQTPSHQVTQMGQEVILRCVPISNHLYFYWYRQILGQKVEFLVSFYNNEISEKSEIFDDQFSVERPDGSNFTLKIRSTKLEDSAMYFCASSPGNNYGYTFGSGTRLTVV.